This TCR beta chain was found in a study of post-analysis software for immune sequencing data (dated by TCRdb to about 2015). A note on the overall study: Disease courses on record covered relapsing-remitting, secondary progressive and progressive-relapsing multiple sclerosis, though some patients had no subtype annotation. The patient repertoires were set against around ten previously published healthy control repertoires from donors whose ages ranged from roughly 6 to 27 years. A subset of samples was prepared in parallel using single-end sample barcoding, then pooled and co-amplified after Illumina adapter ligation. Study-wide conclusions, independent of this receptor: The control group was slightly older than the multiple sclerosis patient group. Strong co-clustering of samples prepared in the same batch was shown by direct clustering with F measure, prompting a batch-effect correction. Significantly lower normalized Chao1 diversity was found in multiple sclerosis patients than in controls, suggesting substantial peripheral T-cell clonal expansion. Significantly higher frequencies in patients than in controls were found for roughly 5 TRBV segments, including TRBV5-6, TRBV5-1 and TRBV20-1.

This clonotype was observed many times. Its antigen is still unknown. No clone much larger than this one lies a single base away; base qualities are absent. The CDR3 has 14 amino acids, counting the end cysteine and phenylalanine. Just the 42-base CDR3 DNA is kept, in frame starting at base 1. The germline V gene specifies SQVTM as CDR1 and ANQGSEA as CDR2. Relative to germline, V is missing 5 bases and J is missing 3 bases, with 7 bases of the junction outside any gene match. Libraries came from PCR. TCRdb names Illumina HiSeq 2500 as the instrument used. Unique molecular identifiers were incorporated into TCR beta cDNA libraries to reduce PCR and sequencing biases. About 500,000 cDNA molecules were obtained for every 1 to 10 million input T cells, so each molecule roughly corresponded to one T cell. The same protocol used for the earlier healthy control dataset was applied to prepare and sequence the patient libraries. Within a given batch, samples were prepared together, multiplexed and sequenced on the same HiSeq lane. The source study handled its data this way. Raw barcoded reads were processed with MIGEC, and single-read molecular identifier groups were discarded before consensus assembly and CDR3 extraction. VDJtools was used for post-analysis of the clonotype tables, and diversity was normalized by down-sampling every dataset to the size of the smallest sample. In repertoire overlap clustering, CDR3 amino acid sequences, but not nucleotide sequences, were matched to correct batch-related cross-sample contamination. TCRdb reworked the public reads: Q25 trimming with fastp, MiXCR clone assembly, productive beta chains retained. Identical CDR3 proteins give one entry, which carries the most common genes and DNA. TCRdb assigned the V and J calls; the authors' analysis was not used. The sample records roughly 200,000 distinct CDR3 sequences, 29% of which are singletons. Together, the top ten hold about 3.7% of the sample.

To demonstrate the VDJtools post-analysis software, TCR beta repertoires were profiled from the peripheral blood of 13 young patients with multiple sclerosis. The multiple sclerosis patients were children and adolescents between roughly 6 and 16 years of age. Here the chain combines TRBV29-1 and TRBJ2-7; TRBD1 agrees with 10 junctional bases. The TCR was taken from a girl under 18 with multiple sclerosis. The sample taken for sequencing was blood. The CDR3 amino acid sequence is: CSVFEGDRGYEQYF. The DNA is as follows: TGCAGCGTTTTCGAGGGGGACAGGGGCTACGAGCAGTACTTC.